This TCR beta chain was found in a study of molecular identifiers for immune sequencing clone quantification. Study at large: RNA, taken in replicates from roughly 21,000 or 96,000 naive CD8 cells, was split five ways, with four sequenced.

TCRdb re-called the PCR reads with MiXCR, one entry per CDR3 protein. The sample holds hundreds of thousands of distinct CDR3 sequences, approximately 20% seen once. CDR3 length equals 14 residues. Germline V gives CDR1 MDHEN, CDR2 SYDVKM. Germline trimming cut 5 bases from V and 4 bases from J; bases unmatched to any gene: 6. With regard to this clonotype: The CDR3 end shows no conserved phenylalanine or tryptophan, and so a read error is likely.

Sequenced: naive CD8+ T cells from blood, with Jurkat cell RNA spiked in. Subset denoted: FACS-sorted CD8+CD4-CCR7+CD45RA+ naive T cells. The TCR sequence derives from a human donor in good health. Some libraries in this study had Jurkat cell RNA spiked in. The chain carries TRBV28 and TRBJ1-2; 8 nucleotides align to TRBD1. The CDR3 nucleotides read TGTGCCAGCAGTCCCGGGACAGGCGCCTATGGCTACACCCTC. It is translated as CASSPGTGAYGYTL.